This T cell receptor beta chain was sequenced during a study of T cell responses to AZD1222 COVID-19 vaccine. Points on this clone: Its antigen is not identified.

Here immunoSEQ multiplex PCR was the method, and the copy in TCRdb shows in-frame clones only, minus some. The sample has 95,000 to 100,000 clones; over 75% are singletons. Points from the study as a whole: It should be noted that donors were predominantly white British and more often female, and clonal diversity was possibly underestimated. Within unmutated variant regions lay the reported targets of nearly half of spike-specific TCRs.

Some second doses came at about 4 weeks and others at about 12 weeks; these were pooled. The germline V and J ends were trimmed by 0 bases and 4 bases, with 7 bases remaining between them. This CDR3 is built from 14 residues. Germline assignment: CDR1 SGHRS and CDR2 YFSETQ. The rearrangement uses TRBV5-1 and TRBJ2-2; D unclear. This TCR derives from an adult who received the AZD1222 COVID-19 vaccine. The sample in question was peripheral blood, obtained 28 days after the second AZD1222 dose. CDR3: CASSLEGRTGELFF. The CDR3 region has the DNA TGCGCCAGCAGCTTGGAAGGCCGCACCGGGGAGCTGTTTTTT.